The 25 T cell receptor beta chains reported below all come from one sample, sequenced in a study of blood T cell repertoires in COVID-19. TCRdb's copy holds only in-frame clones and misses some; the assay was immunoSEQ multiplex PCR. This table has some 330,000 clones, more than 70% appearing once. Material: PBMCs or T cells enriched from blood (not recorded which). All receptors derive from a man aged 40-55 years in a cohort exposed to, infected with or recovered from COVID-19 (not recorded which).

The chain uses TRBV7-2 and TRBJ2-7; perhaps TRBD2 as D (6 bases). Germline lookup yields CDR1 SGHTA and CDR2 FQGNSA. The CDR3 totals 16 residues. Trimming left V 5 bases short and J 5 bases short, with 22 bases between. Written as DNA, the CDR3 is TGTGCCAGCAGCCTGACCGGGACGCCTCCGGGGGACGAGCAGTACTTC. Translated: CASSLTGTPPGDEQYF.

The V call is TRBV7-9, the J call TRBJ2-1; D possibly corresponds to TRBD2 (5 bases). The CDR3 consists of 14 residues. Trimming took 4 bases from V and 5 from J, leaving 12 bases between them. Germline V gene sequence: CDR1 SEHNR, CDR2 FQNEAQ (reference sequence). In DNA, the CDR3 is TGTGCCAGCAGCTCCCGTACCGGGGACAATGAGCAGTTCTTC. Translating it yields CASSSRTGDNEQFF.

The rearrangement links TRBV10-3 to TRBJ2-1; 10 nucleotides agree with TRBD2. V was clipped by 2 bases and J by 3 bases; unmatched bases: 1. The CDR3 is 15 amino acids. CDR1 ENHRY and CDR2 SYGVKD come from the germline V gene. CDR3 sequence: CAISEPSGGYNEQFF. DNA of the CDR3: TGTGCCATCAGTGAGCCTAGCGGGGGCTACAATGAGCAGTTCTTC.

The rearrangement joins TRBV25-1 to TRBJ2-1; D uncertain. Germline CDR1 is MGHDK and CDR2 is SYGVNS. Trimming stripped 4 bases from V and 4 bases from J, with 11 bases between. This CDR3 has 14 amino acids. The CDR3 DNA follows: TGTGCCAGCAGTGGGTCAGCGCTTTACAATGAGCAGTTCTTC. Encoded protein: CASSGSALYNEQFF. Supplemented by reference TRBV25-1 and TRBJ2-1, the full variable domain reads EADIYQTPRYLVIGTGKKITLECSQTMGHDKMYWYQQDPGMELHLIHYSYGVNSTEKGDLSSESTVSRIRTEHFPLTLESARPSHTSQYLCASSGSALYNEQFFGPGTRLTVL.

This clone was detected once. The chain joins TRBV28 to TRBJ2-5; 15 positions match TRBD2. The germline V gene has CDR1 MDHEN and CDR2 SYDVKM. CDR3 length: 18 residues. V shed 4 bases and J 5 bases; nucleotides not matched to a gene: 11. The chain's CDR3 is CASSSGLAGGKLLETQYF. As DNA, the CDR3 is TGTGCCAGCAGTTCCGGACTAGCGGGAGGGAAATTGCTGGAGACCCAGTACTTC.

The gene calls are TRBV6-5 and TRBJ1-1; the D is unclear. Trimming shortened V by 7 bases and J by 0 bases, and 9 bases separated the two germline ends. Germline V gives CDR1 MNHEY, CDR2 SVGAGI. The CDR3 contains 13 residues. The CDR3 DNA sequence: TGTGCCAGCATGGGCTGGTTGAACACTGAAGCTTTCTTT. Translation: CASMGWLNTEAFF.

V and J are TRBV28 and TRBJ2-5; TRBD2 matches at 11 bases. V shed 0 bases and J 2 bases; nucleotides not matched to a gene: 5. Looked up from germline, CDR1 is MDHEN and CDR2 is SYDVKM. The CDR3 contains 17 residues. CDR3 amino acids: CASSLWTSGEAQETQYF. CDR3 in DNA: TGTGCCAGCAGTTTATGGACTAGCGGGGAGGCACAAGAGACCCAGTACTTC.

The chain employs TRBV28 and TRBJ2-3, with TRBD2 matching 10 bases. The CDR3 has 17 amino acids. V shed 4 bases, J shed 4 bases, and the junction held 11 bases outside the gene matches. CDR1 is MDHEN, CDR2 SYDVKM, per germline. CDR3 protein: CASSSLITSGNADTQYF. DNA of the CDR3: TGTGCCAGCAGTTCCCTGATAACTAGCGGGAATGCAGATACGCAGTATTTT.

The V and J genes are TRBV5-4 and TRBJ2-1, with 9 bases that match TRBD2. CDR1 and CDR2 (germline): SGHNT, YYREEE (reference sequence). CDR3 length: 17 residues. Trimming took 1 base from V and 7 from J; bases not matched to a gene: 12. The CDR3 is CASSLKAGGPGGNEQFF. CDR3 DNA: TGTGCCAGCAGCTTGAAGGCGGGAGGGCCAGGGGGGAATGAGCAGTTCTTC.

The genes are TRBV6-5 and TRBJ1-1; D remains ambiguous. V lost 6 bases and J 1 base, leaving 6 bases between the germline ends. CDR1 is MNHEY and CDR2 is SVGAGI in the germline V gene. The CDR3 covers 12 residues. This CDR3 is CASSLSNTEAFF. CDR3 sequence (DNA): TGTGCCAGCAGCCTTTCGAACACTGAAGCTTTCTTT.

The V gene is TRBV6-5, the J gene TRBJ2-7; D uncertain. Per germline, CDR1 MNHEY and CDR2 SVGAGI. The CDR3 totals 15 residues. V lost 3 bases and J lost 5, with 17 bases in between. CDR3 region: CASSYESTQTHEQYF. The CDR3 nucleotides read TGTGCCAGCAGTTATGAATCTACCCAGACACACGAGCAGTACTTC.

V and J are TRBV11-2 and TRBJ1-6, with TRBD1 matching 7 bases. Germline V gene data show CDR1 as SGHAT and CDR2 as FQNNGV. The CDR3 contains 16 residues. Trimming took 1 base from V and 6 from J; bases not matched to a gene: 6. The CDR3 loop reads CASSLGTSGGNSPLHF. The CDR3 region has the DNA TGTGCCAGCAGCTTAGGGACCTCAGGGGGTAATTCACCCCTCCACTTT.

The CDR3: CASSAWDSSYEQYF. CDR3 in DNA: TGTGCCAGCAGTGCATGGGACTCCTCCTACGAGCAGTACTTC. The chain employs TRBV28 and TRBJ2-7; TRBD2 might be the D (6 bases). Germline V gives CDR1 MDHEN, CDR2 SYDVKM. CDR3 length: 14 residues. Trimming removed 5 bases from V and 0 bases from J, with 11 bases in between.

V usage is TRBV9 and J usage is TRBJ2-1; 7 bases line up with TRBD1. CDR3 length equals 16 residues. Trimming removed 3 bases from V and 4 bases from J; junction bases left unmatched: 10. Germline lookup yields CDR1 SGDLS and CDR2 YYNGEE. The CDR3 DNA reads TGTGCCAGCAGCGCTAGGGACAGCCCTCTTTACAATGAGCAGTTCTTC. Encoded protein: CASSARDSPLYNEQFF.

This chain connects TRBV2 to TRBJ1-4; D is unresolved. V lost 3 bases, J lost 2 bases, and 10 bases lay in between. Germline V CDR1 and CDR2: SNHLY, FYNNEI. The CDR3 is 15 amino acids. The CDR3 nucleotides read TGTGCCAGCAGTGACCCGACACGGACTAATGAAAAACTGTTTTTT. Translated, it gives CASSDPTRTNEKLFF.

The CDR3 DNA sequence: TGTGCCAGCAGTTTACGGAGTTCCGGAAACACCATATATTTT. Translating it yields CASSLRSSGNTIYF. The chain is built from TRBV27 and TRBJ1-3; no clear D gene. Germline V gene sequence: CDR1 MNHEY, CDR2 SMNVEV (reference sequence). With 2 bases removed from V and 4 bases from J, the gap between germline ends came to 9 bases. The CDR3 spans 14 residues.

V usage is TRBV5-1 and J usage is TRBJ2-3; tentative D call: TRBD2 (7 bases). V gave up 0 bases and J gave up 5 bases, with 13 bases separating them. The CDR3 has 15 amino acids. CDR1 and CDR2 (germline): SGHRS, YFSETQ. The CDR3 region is CASSLDGGGGDTQYF. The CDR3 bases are TGCGCCAGCAGCTTGGATGGCGGGGGCGGAGATACGCAGTATTTT.

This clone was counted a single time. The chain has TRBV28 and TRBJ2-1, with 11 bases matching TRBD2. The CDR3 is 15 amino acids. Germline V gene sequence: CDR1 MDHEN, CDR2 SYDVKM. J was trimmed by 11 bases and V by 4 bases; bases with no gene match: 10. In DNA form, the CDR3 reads TGTGCCAGCAGTTCACTAGCGGGAGAGGGGGGGAAGCAGTTCTTC. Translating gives CASSSLAGEGGKQFF.

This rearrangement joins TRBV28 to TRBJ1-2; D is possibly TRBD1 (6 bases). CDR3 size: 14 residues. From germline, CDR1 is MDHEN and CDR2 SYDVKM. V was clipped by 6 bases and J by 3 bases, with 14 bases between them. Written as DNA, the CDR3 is TGTGCCAGCAGACGGCCAGGGGAAGACTATGGCTACACCTTC. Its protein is CASRRPGEDYGYTF.

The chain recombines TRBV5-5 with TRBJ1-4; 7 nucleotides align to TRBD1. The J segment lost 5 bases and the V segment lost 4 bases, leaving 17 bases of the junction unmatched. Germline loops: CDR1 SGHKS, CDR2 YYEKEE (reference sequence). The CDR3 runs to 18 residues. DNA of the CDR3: TGTGCCAGCAGCCACGGATCCCTATGGACAGGAAGAAATGAAAAACTGTTTTTT. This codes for CASSHGSLWTGRNEKLFF.

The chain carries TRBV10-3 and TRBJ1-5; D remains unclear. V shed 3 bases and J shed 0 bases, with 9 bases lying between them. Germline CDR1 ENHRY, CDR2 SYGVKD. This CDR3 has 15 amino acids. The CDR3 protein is CAISDISSSNQPQHF. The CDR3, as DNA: TGTGCCATCAGTGATATCTCTTCTAGCAATCAGCCCCAGCATTTT.

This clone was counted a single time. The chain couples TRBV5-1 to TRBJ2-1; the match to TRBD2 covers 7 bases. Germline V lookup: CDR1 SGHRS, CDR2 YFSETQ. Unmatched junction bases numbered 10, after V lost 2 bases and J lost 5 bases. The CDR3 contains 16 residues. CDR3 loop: CASSFGGSGYNNEQFF. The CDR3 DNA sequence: TGCGCCAGCAGCTTCGGTGGTAGCGGGTACAACAATGAGCAGTTCTTC.

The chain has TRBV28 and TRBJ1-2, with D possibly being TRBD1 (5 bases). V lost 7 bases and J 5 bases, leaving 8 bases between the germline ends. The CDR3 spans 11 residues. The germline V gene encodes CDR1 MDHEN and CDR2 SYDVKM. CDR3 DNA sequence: TGTGCCAGCACCAGGGCATATGGCTACACCTTC. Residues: CASTRAYGYTF.

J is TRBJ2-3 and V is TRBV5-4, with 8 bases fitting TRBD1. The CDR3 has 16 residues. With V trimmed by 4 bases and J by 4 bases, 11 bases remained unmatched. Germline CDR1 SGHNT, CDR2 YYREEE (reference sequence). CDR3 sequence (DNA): TGTGCCAGCAGCGACCGAACAGGGGGACTTGCAGATACGCAGTATTTT. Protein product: CASSDRTGGLADTQYF.

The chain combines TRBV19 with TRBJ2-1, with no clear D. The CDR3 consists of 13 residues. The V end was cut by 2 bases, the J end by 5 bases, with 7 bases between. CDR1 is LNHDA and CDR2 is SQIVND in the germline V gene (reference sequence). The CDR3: CASSIWADNEQFF. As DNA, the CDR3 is TGTGCCAGTAGTATATGGGCCGACAATGAGCAGTTCTTC.